These T cell receptor beta chains were read from a single sample in a study of blood T cells in healthy people across ages. TCRdb fed the 5' RACE reads into MiXCR, producing one record per CDR3 protein. The sample has fewer than 2 million distinct CDR3 sequences; about two fifths are singletons. Material: blood. These receptor sequences come from a human donor in good health. Each CDR3 is given with its conserved first and last residue. Each record gives: CDR3 length, D gene, J gene, clone size, V gene, CDR3 DNA, CDR3 protein. D genes are given only for firm matches. Where a row states a size, it is once, few, many or the class of an expanded clone; other rows omit it.

length: 13
D: NA
J: TRBJ1-4
size: NA
V: TRBV15
DNA: TGTGCCACCAGCAGAGATCAGAATGAAAAACTGTTTTTT
CDR3: CATSRDQNEKLFF

length: 15
D: NA
J: TRBJ2-3
size: NA
V: TRBV24-1
DNA: TGTGCCACCAGTACGCCATCTCAAGGGGCAGATACGCAGTATTTT
CDR3: CATSTPSQGADTQYF

length: 16
D: TRBD2
J: TRBJ2-1
size: NA
V: TRBV20-1
DNA: TGCAGTGCCTACCGACTAGCGGGGGGGCCTAACAATGAGCAGTTCTTC
CDR3: CSAYRLAGGPNNEQFF

length: 18
D: TRBD2
J: TRBJ2-7
size: many
V: TRBV7-8
DNA: TGTGCCAGCAGCTCCCTGTCAAGGGGACTAGCGGGTTACTACGAGCAGTACTTC
CDR3: CASSSLSRGLAGYYEQYF

length: 15
D: NA
J: TRBJ2-5
size: NA
V: TRBV6-2/TRBV6-3
DNA: TGTGCCAGCAGTCCGACTAGAGGACTCCAAGAGACCCAGTACTTC
CDR3: CASSPTRGLQETQYF

length: 14
D: NA
J: TRBJ2-7
size: NA
V: TRBV9
DNA: TGTGCCAGCAGCCCGCGGAGGGGGCCCTACGAGCAGTACTTC
CDR3: CASSPRRGPYEQYF

length: 13
D: NA
J: TRBJ2-7
size: NA
V: TRBV7-2
DNA: TGTGCCAGCAGCTTGAGATACTCCTACGAGCAGTACTTC
CDR3: CASSLRYSYEQYF

length: 14
D: NA
J: TRBJ1-2
size: NA
V: TRBV14
DNA: TGTGCCAGCAGCCAAGTTCGCGGGGTTTCAGGCTACACCTTC
CDR3: CASSQVRGVSGYTF

length: 15
D: NA
J: TRBJ2-3
size: once
V: TRBV5-5
DNA: TGTGCCAGCAGCTGGTCCGGGGCGCGAGGTGAAAAACTGTATTTT
CDR3: CASSWSGARGEKLYF

length: 16
D: NA
J: TRBJ2-4
size: NA
V: TRBV29-1
DNA: TGCAGCGTTGAAGATCAGGGGGGTAAGGGATATTTGGAGCAGTACTTC
CDR3: CSVEDQGGKGYLEQYF

length: 16
D: TRBD1
J: TRBJ2-1
size: once
V: TRBV7-2
DNA: TGTGCCAGCAGCTTAGGCTGGGACAGGATATACAATGAGCAGTTCTTC
CDR3: CASSLGWDRIYNEQFF

length: 13
D: NA
J: TRBJ1-1
size: NA
V: TRBV3-1
DNA: TGTGCCAGCAGCCAAGTTCAGGGTTTTGAAGCTTTCTTT
CDR3: CASSQVQGFEAFF

length: 12
D: NA
J: TRBJ1-4
size: few
V: TRBV10-3
DNA: TGTGCCATCAGTGGAAGTCATGAAAAACTGTTTTTT
CDR3: CAISGSHEKLFF

length: 15
D: TRBD2
J: TRBJ2-1
size: NA
V: TRBV15
DNA: TGTGCCACCAGTCGTCTAGCGGGGATTAACAATGAGCAGTTCTTC
CDR3: CATSRLAGINNEQFF

length: 14
D: NA
J: TRBJ1-4
size: NA
V: TRBV5-1
DNA: TGCGCCAGCAGCCAGACAGCTACTAATGAAAAACTGTTTTTT
CDR3: CASSQTATNEKLFF

length: 15
D: NA
J: TRBJ2-7
size: NA
V: TRBV5-1
DNA: TGCGCCAGCAGCTTGGGGGTAGCTGCAGCTTACGAGCAGTACTTC
CDR3: CASSLGVAAAYEQYF

length: 15
D: NA
J: TRBJ2-1
size: few
V: TRBV28
DNA: TGTGCCAGCAGTAGTACAGGGTTCTCCTACAATGAGCAGTTCTTC
CDR3: CASSSTGFSYNEQFF

length: 16
D: TRBD2
J: TRBJ2-5
size: NA
V: TRBV28
DNA: TGTGCCAGCAGTTTTGACGGAGCGGGGGCGGGGGAGACCCAGTACTTC
CDR3: CASSFDGAGAGETQYF

length: 14
D: TRBD1
J: TRBJ1-2
size: NA
V: TRBV27
DNA: TGTGCCAGCAGTCCTATCGACAGGGATAGTGGCTACACCTTC
CDR3: CASSPIDRDSGYTF

length: 17
D: NA
J: TRBJ2-7
size: few
V: TRBV6-2/TRBV6-3
DNA: TGTGCCAGCAGTTACTCGTCAGGACACGTAAGCTCCTACGAGCAGTACTTC
CDR3: CASSYSSGHVSSYEQYF

length: 11
D: NA
J: TRBJ1-2
size: once
V: TRBV6-6
DNA: TGTGCCAGCAGTACCCAGGGTGGCTACACCTTC
CDR3: CASSTQGGYTF

length: 15
D: TRBD1
J: TRBJ1-2
size: NA
V: TRBV4-1
DNA: TGCGCCAGCAGCCAAGGCGGACAGGGGGGAACGGGCTACACCTTC
CDR3: CASSQGGQGGTGYTF

length: 15
D: NA
J: TRBJ2-1
size: NA
V: TRBV5-6
DNA: TGTGCCAGCAGCTCCCGAGGCAGGGGATCGCCGGAGAGGTTCTTC
CDR3: CASSSRGRGSPERFF